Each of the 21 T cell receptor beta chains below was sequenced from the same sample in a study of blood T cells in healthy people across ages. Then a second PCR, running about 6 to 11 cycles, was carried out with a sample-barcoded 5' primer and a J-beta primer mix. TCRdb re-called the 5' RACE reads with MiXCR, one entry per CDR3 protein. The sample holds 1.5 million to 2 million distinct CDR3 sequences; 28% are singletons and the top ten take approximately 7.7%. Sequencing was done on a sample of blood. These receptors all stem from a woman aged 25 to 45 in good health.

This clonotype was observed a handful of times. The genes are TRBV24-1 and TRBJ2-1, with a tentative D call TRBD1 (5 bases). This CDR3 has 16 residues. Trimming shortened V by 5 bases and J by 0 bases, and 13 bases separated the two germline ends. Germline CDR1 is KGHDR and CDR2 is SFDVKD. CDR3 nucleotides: TGTGCCACCAGTGGTTCTAATGGGGCCTCCTACAATGAGCAGTTCTTC. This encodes CATSGSNGASYNEQFF.

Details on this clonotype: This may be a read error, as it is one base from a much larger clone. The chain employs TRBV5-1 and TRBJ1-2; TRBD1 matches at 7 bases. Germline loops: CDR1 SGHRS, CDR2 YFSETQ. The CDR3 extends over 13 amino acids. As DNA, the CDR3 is TGCGCCAGCAGCTTGGAGGGGGCAAGTGGCCACACCTTC. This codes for CASSLEGASGHTF.

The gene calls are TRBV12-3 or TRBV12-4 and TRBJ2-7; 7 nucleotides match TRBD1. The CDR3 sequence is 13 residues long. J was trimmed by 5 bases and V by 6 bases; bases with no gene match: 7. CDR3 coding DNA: TGTGCCAGCAGCCGACAGGGTCTAAACGAGCAGTACTTC. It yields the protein CASSRQGLNEQYF.

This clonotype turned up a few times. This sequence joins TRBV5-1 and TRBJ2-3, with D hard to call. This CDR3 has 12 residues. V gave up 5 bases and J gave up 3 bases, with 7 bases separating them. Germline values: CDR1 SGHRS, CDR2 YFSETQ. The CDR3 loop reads CASRQETDTQYF. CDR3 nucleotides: TGCGCCAGCAGGCAGGAGACAGATACGCAGTATTTT.

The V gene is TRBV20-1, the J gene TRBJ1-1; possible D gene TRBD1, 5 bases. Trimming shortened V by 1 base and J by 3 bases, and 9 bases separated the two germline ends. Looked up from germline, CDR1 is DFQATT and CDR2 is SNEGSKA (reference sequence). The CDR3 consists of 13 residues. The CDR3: CSARGGGYTEAFF. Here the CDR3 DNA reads TGCAGTGCTAGAGGGGGCGGGTACACTGAAGCTTTCTTT.

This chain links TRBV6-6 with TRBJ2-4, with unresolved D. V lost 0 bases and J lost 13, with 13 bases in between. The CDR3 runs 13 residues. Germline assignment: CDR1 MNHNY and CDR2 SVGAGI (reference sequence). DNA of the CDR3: TGTGCCAGCAGTTACTCGTCCGAGTCTGAGCAGTACTTC. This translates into CASSYSSESEQYF.

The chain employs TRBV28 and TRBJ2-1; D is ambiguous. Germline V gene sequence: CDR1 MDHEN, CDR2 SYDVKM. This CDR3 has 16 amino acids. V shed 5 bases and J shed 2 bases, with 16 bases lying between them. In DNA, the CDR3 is TGTGCCAGCAGTCTCAGGACGGTCTACCCCTACAATGAGCAGTTCTTC. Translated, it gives CASSLRTVYPYNEQFF.

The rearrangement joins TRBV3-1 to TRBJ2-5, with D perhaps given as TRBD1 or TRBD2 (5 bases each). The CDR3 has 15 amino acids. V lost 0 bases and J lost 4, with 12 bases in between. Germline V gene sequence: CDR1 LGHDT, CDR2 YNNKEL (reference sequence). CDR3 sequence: CASSQEYGAPETQYF. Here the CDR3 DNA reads TGTGCCAGCAGCCAAGAATACGGGGCCCCAGAGACCCAGTACTTC.

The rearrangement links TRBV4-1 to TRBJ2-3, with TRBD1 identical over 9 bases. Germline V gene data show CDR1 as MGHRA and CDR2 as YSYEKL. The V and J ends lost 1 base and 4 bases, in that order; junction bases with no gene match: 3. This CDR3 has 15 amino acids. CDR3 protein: CASSQGDRVADTQYF. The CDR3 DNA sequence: TGCGCCAGCAGCCAAGGGGACAGGGTGGCAGATACGCAGTATTTT.

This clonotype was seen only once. The CDR3 here is CASSLRIGLNNEQFF. The DNA for the CDR3 is TGTGCCAGCAGTTTACGGATCGGACTGAACAATGAGCAGTTCTTC. This chain uses TRBV12-3 or TRBV12-4 with TRBJ2-1, with D maybe TRBD2 (5 bases). With 2 bases removed from V and 5 bases from J, the gap between germline ends came to 13 bases. The CDR3 sequence is 15 residues long.

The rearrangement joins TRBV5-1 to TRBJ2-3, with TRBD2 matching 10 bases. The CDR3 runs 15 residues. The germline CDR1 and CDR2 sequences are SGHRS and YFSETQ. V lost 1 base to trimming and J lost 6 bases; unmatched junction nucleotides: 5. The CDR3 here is CASSLTSGVSDTQYF. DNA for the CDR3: TGCGCCAGCAGCTTGACTAGCGGGGTGTCTGATACGCAGTATTTT.

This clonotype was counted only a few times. CDR3 residues: CASSTSTGLQYF. DNA for the CDR3: TGTGCCAGCAGCACCTCCACAGGGTTGCAGTACTTC. The chain joins TRBV12-3 or TRBV12-4 to TRBJ2-4, with TRBD1 as a possible D gene (6 bases). Trimming took off 6 bases at V and 13 bases at J, with 16 bases between the two ends. This CDR3 is 12 amino acids long.

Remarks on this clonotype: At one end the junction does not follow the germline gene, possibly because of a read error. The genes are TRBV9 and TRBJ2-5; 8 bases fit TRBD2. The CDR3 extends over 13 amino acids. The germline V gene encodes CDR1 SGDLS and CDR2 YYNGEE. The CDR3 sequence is CASSATSGETQYF. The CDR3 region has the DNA TGTGCCAGTAGCGCAACTAGCGGAGAGACCCAGTACTTC.

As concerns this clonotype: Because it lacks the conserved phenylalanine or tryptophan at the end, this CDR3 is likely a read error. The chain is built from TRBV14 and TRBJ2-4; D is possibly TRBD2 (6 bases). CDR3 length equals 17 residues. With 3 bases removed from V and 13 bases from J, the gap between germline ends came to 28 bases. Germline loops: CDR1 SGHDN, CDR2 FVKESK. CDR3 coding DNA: TGTGCCAGCAGCCAGGCGGGGACGGAACTATCATACAATGAGCAGTACGTC. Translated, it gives CASSQAGTELSYNEQYV.

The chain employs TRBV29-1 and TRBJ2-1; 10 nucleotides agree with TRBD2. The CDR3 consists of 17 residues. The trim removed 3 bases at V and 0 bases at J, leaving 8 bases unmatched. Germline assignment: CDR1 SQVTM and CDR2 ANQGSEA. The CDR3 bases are TGCAGCGTTGATACTAGCGGGATTACCTCCTCCTACAATGAGCAGTTCTTC. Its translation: CSVDTSGITSSYNEQFF.

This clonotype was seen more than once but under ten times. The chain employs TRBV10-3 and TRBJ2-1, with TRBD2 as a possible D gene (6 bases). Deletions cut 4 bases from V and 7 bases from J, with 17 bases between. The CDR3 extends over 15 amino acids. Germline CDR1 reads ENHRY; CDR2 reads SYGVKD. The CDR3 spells CAISVLLAEENEQFF. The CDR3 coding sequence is TGTGCCATCAGTGTGTTGTTAGCGGAGGAGAATGAGCAGTTCTTC.

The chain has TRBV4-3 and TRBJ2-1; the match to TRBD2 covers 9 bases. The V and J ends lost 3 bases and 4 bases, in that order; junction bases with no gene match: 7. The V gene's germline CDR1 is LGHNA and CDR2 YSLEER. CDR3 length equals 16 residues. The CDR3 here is CASSQGSGRTYNEQFF. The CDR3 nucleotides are TGCGCCAGCAGCCAGGGAAGCGGGAGGACATACAATGAGCAGTTCTTC.

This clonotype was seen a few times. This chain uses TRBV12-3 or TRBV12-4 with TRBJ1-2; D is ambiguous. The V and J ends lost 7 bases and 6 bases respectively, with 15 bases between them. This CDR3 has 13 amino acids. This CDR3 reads CASNPGGWDGYTF. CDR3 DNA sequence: TGTGCCAGCAACCCCGGCGGGTGGGATGGCTACACCTTC.

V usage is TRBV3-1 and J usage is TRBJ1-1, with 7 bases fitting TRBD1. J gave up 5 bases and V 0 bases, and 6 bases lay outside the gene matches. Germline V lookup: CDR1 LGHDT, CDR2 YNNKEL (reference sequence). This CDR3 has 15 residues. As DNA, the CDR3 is TGTGCCAGCAGCCAAGAAGGAGGGGGCGTGACTGAAGCTTTCTTT. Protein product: CASSQEGGGVTEAFF.

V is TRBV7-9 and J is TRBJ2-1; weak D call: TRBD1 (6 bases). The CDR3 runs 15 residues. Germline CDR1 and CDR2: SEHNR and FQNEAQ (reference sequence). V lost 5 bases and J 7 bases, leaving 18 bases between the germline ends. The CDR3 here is CASSLARTAPNEQFF. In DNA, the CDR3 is TGTGCCAGCAGCCTCGCGCGGACAGCACCAAATGAGCAGTTCTTC.

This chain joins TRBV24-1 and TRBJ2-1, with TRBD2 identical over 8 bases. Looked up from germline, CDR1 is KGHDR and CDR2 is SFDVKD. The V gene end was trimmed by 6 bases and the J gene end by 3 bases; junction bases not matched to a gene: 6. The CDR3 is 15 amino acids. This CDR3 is CATSPAGEGYNEQFF. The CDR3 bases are TGTGCCACCAGTCCAGCGGGAGAAGGCTACAATGAGCAGTTCTTC.